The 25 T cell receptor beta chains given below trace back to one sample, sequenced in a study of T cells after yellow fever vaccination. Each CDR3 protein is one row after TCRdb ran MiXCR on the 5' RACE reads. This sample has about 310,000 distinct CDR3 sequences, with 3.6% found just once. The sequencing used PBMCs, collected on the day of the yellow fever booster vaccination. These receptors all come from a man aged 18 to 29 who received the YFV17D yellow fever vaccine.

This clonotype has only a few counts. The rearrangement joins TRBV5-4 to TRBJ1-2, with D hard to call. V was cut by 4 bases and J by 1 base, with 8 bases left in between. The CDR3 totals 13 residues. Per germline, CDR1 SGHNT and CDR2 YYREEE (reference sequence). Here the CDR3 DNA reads TGTGCCAGCAGCCCTGCCAGTAACTATGGCTACACCTTC. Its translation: CASSPASNYGYTF. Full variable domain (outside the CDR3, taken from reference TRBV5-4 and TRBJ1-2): ETGVTQSPTHLIKTRGQQVTLRCSSQSGHNTVSWYQQALGQGPQFIFQYYREEENGRGNFPPRFSGLQFPNYSSELNVNALELDDSALYLCASSPASNYGYTFGSGTRLTVV.

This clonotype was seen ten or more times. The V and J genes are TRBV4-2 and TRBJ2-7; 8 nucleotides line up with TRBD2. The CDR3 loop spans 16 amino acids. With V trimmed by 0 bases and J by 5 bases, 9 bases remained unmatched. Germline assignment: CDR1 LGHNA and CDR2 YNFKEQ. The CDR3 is CASSQDRRGVSDEQYF. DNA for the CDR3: TGTGCCAGCAGCCAAGACCGGCGGGGGGTTAGTGACGAGCAGTACTTC.

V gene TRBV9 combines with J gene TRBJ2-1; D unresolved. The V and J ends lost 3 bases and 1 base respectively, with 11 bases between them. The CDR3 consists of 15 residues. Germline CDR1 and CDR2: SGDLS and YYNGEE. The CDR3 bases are TGTGCCAGCAGCGAAAATCCGGCGTCCTACAATGAGCAGTTCTTC. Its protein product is CASSENPASYNEQFF.

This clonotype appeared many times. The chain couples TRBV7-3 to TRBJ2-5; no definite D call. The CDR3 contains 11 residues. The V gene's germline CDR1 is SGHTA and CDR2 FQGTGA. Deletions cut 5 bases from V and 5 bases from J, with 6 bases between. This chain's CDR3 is CASSAGETQYF. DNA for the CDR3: TGTGCCAGCAGCGCCGGGGAGACCCAGTACTTC.

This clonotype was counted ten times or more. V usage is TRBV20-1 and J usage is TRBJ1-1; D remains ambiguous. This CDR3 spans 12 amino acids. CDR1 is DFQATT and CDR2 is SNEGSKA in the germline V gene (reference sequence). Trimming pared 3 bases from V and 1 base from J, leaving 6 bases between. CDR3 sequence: CSASPENTEAFF. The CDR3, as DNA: TGCAGTGCTAGCCCAGAGAACACTGAAGCTTTCTTT.

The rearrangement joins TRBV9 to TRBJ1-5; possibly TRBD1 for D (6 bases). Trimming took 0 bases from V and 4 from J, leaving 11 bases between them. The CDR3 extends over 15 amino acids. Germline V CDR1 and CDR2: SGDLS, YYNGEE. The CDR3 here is CASSVGGGPNQPQHF. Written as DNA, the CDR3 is TGTGCCAGCAGCGTAGGCGGGGGGCCTAATCAGCCCCAGCATTTT.

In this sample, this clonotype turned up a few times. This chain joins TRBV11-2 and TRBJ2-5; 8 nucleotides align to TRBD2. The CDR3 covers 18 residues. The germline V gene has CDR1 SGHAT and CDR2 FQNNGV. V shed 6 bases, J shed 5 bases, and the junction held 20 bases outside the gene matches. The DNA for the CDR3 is TGTGCCAGCAGGCGTACTATCGGGGGGGTCCCCGGCTGGGAGACCCAGTACTTC. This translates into CASRRTIGGVPGWETQYF.

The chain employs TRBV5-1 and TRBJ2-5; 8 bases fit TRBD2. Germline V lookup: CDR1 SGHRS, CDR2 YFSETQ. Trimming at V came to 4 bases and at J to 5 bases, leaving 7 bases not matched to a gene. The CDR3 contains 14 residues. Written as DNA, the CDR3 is TGCGCCAGCAGCGATATGACTAGCGAGGAGACCCAGTACTTC. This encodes CASSDMTSEETQYF. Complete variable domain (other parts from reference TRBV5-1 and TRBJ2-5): KAGVTQTPRYLIKTRGQQVTLSCSPISGHRSVSWYQQTPGQGLQFLFEYFSETQRNKGNFPGRFSGRQFSNSRSEMNVSTLELGDSALYLCASSDMTSEETQYFGPGTRLLVL.

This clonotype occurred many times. The CDR3 region is CASSFRVTDTGELFF. The DNA of the CDR3 is TGTGCCAGCAGCTTCAGGGTGACGGACACCGGGGAGCTGTTTTTT. This rearrangement joins TRBV7-9 to TRBJ2-2; a possible D gene is TRBD1 (5 bases). Germline CDR1 and CDR2: SEHNR and FQNEAQ (reference sequence). The CDR3 covers 15 residues. Trimming pared 3 bases from V and 3 bases from J, leaving 11 bases between.

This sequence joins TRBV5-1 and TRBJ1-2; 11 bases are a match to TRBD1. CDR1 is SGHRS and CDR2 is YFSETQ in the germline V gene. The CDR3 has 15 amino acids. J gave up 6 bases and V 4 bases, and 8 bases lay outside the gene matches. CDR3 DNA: TGCGCCAGCAGCCACGGCCGGACAGGGGGCGATGGCTACACCTTC. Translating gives CASSHGRTGGDGYTF.

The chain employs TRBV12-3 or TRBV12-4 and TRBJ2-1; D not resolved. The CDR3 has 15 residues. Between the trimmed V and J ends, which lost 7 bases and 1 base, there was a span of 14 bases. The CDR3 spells CASTLRLGSYNEQFF. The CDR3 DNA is TGTGCCAGCACCTTGCGGTTAGGGTCCTACAATGAGCAGTTCTTC.

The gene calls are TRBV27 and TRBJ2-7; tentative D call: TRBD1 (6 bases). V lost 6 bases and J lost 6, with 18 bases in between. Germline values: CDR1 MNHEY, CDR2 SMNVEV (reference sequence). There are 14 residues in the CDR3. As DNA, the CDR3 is TGTGCCAGCAGACCGACAGGAACCTTTGGCGAGCAGTACTTC. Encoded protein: CASRPTGTFGEQYF.

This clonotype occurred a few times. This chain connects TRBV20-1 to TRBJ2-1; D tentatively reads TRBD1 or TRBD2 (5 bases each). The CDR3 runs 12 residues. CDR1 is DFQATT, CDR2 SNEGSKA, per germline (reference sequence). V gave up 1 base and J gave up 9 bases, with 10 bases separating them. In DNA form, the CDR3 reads TGCAGTGCTAGAGCAGGGACCACTGAGCAGTTCTTC. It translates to CSARAGTTEQFF.

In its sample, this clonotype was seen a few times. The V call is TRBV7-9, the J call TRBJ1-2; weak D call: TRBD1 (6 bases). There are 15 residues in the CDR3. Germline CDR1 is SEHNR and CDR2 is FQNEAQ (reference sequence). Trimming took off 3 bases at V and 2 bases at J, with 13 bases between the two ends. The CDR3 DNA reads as TGTGCCAGCAGCTTTTCCGACAGGCCGAACTATGGCTACACCTTC. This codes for CASSFSDRPNYGYTF.

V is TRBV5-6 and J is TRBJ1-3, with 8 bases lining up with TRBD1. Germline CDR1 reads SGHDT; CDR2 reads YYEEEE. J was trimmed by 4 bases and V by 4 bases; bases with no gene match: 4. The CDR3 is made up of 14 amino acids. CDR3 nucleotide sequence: TGTGCCAGCAGCGCATGGACAGGGGGAAACACCATATATTTT. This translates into CASSAWTGGNTIYF.

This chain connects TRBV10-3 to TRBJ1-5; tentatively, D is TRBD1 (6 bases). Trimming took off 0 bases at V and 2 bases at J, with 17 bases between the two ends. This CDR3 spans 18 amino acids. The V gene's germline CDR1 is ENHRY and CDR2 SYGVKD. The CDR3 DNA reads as TGTGCCATCAGTGAGTCCACGGGGGGGGGCGAGGGCAATCAGCCCCAGCATTTT. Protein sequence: CAISESTGGGEGNQPQHF.

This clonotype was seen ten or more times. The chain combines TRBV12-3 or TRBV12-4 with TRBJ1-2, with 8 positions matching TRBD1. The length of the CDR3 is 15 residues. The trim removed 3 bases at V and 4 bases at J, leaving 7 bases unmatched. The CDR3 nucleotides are TGTGCCAGCAGTTTCGGACAGGGAAGCTCCTATGGCTACACCTTC. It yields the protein CASSFGQGSSYGYTF.

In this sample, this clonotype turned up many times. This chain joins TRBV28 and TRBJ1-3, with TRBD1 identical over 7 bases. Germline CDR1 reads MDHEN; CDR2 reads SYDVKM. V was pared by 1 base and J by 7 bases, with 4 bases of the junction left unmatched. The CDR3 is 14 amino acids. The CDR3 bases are TGTGCCAGCAGTTTATATGCCAGGGGGAACACCATATATTTT. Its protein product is CASSLYARGNTIYF.

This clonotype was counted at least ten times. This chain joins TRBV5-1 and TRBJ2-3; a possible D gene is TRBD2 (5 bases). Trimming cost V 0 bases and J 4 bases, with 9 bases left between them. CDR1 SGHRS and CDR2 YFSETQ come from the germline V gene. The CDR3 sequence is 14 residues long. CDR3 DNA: TGCGCCAGCAGCTTGGTGACGGGATCAGATACGCAGTATTTT. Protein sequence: CASSLVTGSDTQYF.

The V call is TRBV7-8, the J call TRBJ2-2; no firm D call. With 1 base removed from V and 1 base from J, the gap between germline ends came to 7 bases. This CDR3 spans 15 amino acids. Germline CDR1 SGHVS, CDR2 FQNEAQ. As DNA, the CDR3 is TGTGCCAGCAGCTTAGGCCAGCTGAACACCGGGGAGCTGTTTTTT. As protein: CASSLGQLNTGELFF.

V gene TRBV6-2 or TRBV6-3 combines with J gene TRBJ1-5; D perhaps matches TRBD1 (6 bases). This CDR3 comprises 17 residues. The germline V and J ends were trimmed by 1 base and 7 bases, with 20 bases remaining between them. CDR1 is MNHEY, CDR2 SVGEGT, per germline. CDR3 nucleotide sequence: TGTGCCAGCAGTTACTTCGCTACAAACAGGGAACTGCAGCCCCAGCATTTT. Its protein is CASSYFATNRELQPQHF.

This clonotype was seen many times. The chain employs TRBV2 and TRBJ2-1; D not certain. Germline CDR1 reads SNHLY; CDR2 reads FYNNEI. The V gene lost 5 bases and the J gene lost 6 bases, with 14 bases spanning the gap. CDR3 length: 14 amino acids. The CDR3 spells CASSLSIRPNEQFF. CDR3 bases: TGTGCCAGCAGTCTGAGTATTAGGCCCAATGAGCAGTTCTTC.

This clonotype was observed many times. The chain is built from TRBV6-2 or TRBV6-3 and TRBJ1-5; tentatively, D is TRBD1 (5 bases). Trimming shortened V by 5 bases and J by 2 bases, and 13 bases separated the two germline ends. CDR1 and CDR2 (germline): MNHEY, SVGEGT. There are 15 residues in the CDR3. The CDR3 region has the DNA TGTGCCAGCAGTCTCGGGAGGGGAGGCAATCAGCCCCAGCATTTT. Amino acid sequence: CASSLGRGGNQPQHF.

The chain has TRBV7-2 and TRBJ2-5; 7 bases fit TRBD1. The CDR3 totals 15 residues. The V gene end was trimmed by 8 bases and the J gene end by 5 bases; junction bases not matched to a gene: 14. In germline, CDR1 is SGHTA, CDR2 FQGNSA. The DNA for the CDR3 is TGTGCCAGCTACCCTAAGGGGGCAGGCGGGGAGACCCAGTACTTC. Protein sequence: CASYPKGAGGETQYF.

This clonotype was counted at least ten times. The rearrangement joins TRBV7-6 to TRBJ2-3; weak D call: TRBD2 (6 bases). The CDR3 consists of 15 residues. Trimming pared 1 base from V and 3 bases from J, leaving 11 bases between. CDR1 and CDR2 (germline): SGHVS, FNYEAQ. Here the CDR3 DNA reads TGTGCCAGCAGCTTAGTTACTAGCCGAACAGATACGCAGTATTTT. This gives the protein CASSLVTSRTDTQYF.